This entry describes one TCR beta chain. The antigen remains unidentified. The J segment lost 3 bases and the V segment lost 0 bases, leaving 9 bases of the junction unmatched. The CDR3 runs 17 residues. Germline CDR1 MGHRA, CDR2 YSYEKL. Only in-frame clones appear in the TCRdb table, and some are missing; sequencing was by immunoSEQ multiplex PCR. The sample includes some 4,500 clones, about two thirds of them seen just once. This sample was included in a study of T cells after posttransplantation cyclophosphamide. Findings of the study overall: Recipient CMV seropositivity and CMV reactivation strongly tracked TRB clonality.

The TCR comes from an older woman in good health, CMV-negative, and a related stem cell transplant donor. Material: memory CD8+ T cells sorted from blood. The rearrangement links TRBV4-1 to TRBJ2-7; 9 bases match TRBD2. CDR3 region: CASSQDPFSGGLYEQYF. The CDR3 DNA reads TGCGCCAGCAGCCAAGATCCGTTTAGCGGGGGTCTCTACGAGCAGTACTTC.